The sequence of this T cell receptor (beta chain) was determined in a study of beta chain features in type 1 diabetes. Reverse transcription of all isolated RNA meant that expressed TCRB transcripts were sequenced. Only in-frame clones appear in the TCRdb table, and some are missing; sequencing was by immunoSEQ multiplex PCR. Of a few hundred thousand clones in the sample, around 21% were seen once. The CDR3 is 12 residues long. In germline, CDR1 is KGHSH, CDR2 LQKENI. V lost 2 bases to trimming and J lost 6 bases, with 8 bases between them. This clone was seen a handful of times. Its antigen is undetermined. Other DNA variants within this sample encode the same CDR3. Populations obtained by sorting all exceeded 95% purity. Regarding the study as a whole: PCR, the amplification step, might favor shorter templates, equally in patients and controls. Significant though moderate, a shortening of TCRB CDR3s appeared in all four CD4+ subsets of Type 1 diabetes patients.

V and J are TRBV18 and TRBJ2-7, with TRBD2 as a possible D gene (6 bases). This receptor was taken from a woman aged 35 to 49 with type 1 diabetes. Sequencing was carried out using naive CD4+ T cells from blood. The CDR3 nucleotides read TGTGCCAGCTCACCAGCCGGGGGCGAGCAGTACTTC. Translating gives CASSPAGGEQYF.